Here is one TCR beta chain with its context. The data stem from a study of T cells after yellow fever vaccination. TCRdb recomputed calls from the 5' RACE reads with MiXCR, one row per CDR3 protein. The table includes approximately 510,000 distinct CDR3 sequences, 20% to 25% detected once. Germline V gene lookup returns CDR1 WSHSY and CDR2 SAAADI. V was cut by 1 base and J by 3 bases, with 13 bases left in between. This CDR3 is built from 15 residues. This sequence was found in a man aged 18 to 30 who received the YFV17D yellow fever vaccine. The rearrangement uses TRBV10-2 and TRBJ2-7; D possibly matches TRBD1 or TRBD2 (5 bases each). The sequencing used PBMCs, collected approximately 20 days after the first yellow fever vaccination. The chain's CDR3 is CASSEYEGINYEQYF. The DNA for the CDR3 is TGCGCCAGCAGTGAGTACGAGGGGATAAACTACGAGCAGTACTTC.